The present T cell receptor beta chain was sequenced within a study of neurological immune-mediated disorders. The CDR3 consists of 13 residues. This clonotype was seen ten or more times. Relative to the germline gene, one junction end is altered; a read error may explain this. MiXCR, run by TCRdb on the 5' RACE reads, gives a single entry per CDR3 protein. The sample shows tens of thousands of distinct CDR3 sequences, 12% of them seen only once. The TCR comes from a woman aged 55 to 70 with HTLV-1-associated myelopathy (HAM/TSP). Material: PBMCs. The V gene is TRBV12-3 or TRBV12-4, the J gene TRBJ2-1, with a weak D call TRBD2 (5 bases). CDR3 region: CASSLNRGDHKIF. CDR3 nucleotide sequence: TGTGCCAGCAGTTTGAATCGGGGTGACCATAAGATCTTC.